This passage covers 2 T cell receptor beta chains from one sample sequenced in a study of blood T cell repertoires in COVID-19. The table came from immunoSEQ multiplex PCR; TCRdb's copy has only in-frame clones and leaves some out. The data hold approximately 80,000 clones, with about 85% observed a single time. Sample: peripheral blood. The receptors derive from a human donor in a cohort sampled during active COVID-19.

The chain has TRBV6-5 and TRBJ1-6; 7 positions agree with TRBD1. The CDR3 is 16 amino acids. The germline CDR1 and CDR2 sequences are MNHEY and SVGAGI. V trimming: 0 bases; J trimming: 7 bases; junction bases outside the gene matches: 6. The CDR3, as DNA: TGTGCCAGCAGTTACTCGCAGGGGGGCAAAAATTCACCCCTCCACTTT. This gives the protein CASSYSQGGKNSPLHF.

The V gene is TRBV5-4, the J gene TRBJ1-3; D not certain. This CDR3 has 16 residues. The germline V and J ends were trimmed by 0 bases and 7 bases, with 17 bases remaining between them. In germline, CDR1 is SGHNT, CDR2 YYREEE (reference sequence). The CDR3 spells CASSLGFDGEENTIYF. DNA of the CDR3: TGTGCCAGCAGCTTGGGTTTTGATGGGGAGGAGAACACCATATATTTT.